The 13 T cell receptor beta chains presented below share a single source sample, sequenced in a study of T-cell memory formation after mild COVID-19. Via MiXCR, TCRdb re-called the 5' RACE reads, giving one row per CDR3 protein. The sample holds roughly 560,000 distinct CDR3 sequences, just over 20% seen once. The sample comprised PBMCs or a T cell subset sorted from them (not recorded which). Receptors were obtained from an adult woman who had mild COVID-19 (a few samples of this study predate the infection). Cell type and time point are not known.

This clonotype was counted only a few times. The chain links TRBV7-9 to TRBJ1-1; D is perhaps TRBD1 (6 bases). V was clipped by 1 base and J by 2 bases, with 14 bases between them. CDR3 size: 16 residues. CDR1 is SEHNR and CDR2 is FQNEAQ in the germline V gene (reference sequence). Here the CDR3 DNA reads TGTGCCAGCAGCTTAGTTGTCGGGGGCGTCAACACTGAAGCTTTCTTT. This translates into CASSLVVGGVNTEAFF.

The J gene is TRBJ2-7, the V gene TRBV7-2; a possible D gene is TRBD2 (5 bases). Per the germline V gene, CDR1 is SGHTA and CDR2 is FQGNSA. The CDR3 length is 18 residues. V was clipped by 4 bases and J by 1 base, with 23 bases between them. The CDR3 region is CASSSSDRPTRLSYEQYF. CDR3 in DNA: TGTGCCAGCAGCTCCTCAGATAGGCCGACACGACTATCCTACGAGCAGTACTTC.

The genes are TRBV6-2 or TRBV6-3 and TRBJ1-4; weak D call: TRBD1 (6 bases). There are 17 residues in the CDR3. Germline values: CDR1 MNHEY, CDR2 SVGEGT. V lost 2 bases and J 0 bases, leaving 13 bases between the germline ends. The CDR3 nucleotides are TGTGCCAGCAGTTACGGACAGCTCGTCGCAACTAATGAAAAACTGTTTTTT. As protein: CASSYGQLVATNEKLFF.

This chain joins TRBV9 and TRBJ2-7; D is uncertain. Germline V gives CDR1 SGDLS, CDR2 YYNGEE. The germline V and J ends were trimmed by 1 base and 6 bases, with 8 bases remaining between them. The CDR3 contains 12 residues. The CDR3 bases are TGTGCCAGCAGCGTAATGGGTTCCGAGCAGTACTTC. It translates to CASSVMGSEQYF.

Only a few counts were recorded for this clonotype. The chain links TRBV9 to TRBJ2-1; either TRBD1 or TRBD2 may supply D (6 bases each). The ends were cut back, 1 base at V and 12 bases at J, with 17 bases in the middle. CDR3 length: 14 amino acids. Germline V gene lookup returns CDR1 SGDLS and CDR2 YYNGEE. The CDR3 region is CASSVNTGGTRQFF. CDR3 DNA: TGTGCCAGCAGCGTAAACACCGGGGGCACCCGGCAGTTCTTC.

V and J are TRBV7-6 and TRBJ2-3; 15 nucleotides align to TRBD2. V was pared by 3 bases and J by 5 bases, with 9 bases of the junction left unmatched. There are 18 residues in the CDR3. Germline loops: CDR1 SGHVS, CDR2 FNYEAQ. Here the CDR3 reads CASSFSRTSGGARDTQYF. The CDR3 DNA reads as TGTGCCAGCAGCTTTTCAAGGACTAGCGGGGGGGCCAGAGATACGCAGTATTTT.

V usage is TRBV5-1 and J usage is TRBJ2-1; no firm D call. The assigned J gene may be wrong: the sequence end matches TRBJ2-7 better. CDR1 and CDR2 from the germline V gene are SGHRS and YFSETQ. CDR3 length: 14 amino acids. The CDR3 region is CASSFARPSYEQYV. Here the CDR3 DNA reads TGCGCCAGCAGCTTTGCCAGGCCCTCCTACGAGCAGTACGTC.

This clonotype was seen more than once but under ten times. The V and J genes are TRBV3-1 and TRBJ2-1, with a possible D match to TRBD1 (6 bases). The CDR3 is 15 amino acids. Trimming took 4 bases from V and 8 from J, leaving 18 bases between them. Germline V gene sequence: CDR1 LGHDT, CDR2 YNNKEL (reference sequence). The CDR3 DNA sequence: TGTGCCAGCAGCCCAATAGCAGGGGCCATGGATGAGCAGTTCTTC. It codes for CASSPIAGAMDEQFF.

J is TRBJ2-5 and V is TRBV12-3 or TRBV12-4; TRBD2 matches at 7 bases. J was trimmed by 1 base and V by 7 bases; bases with no gene match: 24. CDR3 size: 20 residues. This CDR3 reads CASTIWADPTPAGFQETQYF. The CDR3 nucleotides read TGTGCCAGCACGATTTGGGCAGACCCTACGCCAGCGGGGTTCCAAGAGACCCAGTACTTC.

The J gene is TRBJ1-2, the V gene TRBV7-4; D gene uncertain. Trimming left V 6 bases short and J 6 bases short, with 17 bases between. This CDR3 region has 14 residues. The germline V gene encodes CDR1 SGHVT and CDR2 SQSDAQ. CDR3 nucleotides: TGTGCCAGCAGTTGTCCGGGGAAGATAAATGGCTACACCTTC. Its protein is CASSCPGKINGYTF.

The gene calls are TRBV5-1 and TRBJ1-1; no clear D. Looked up from germline, CDR1 is SGHRS and CDR2 is YFSETQ. The V and J ends lost 3 bases and 0 bases respectively, with 12 bases between them. The CDR3 runs 15 residues. The CDR3: CASSSIPVMNTEAFF. The DNA for the CDR3 is TGCGCCAGCAGCTCTATTCCCGTGATGAACACTGAAGCTTTCTTT.

The chain couples TRBV6-5 to TRBJ1-2; TRBD1 matches 7 bases. The CDR3 runs to 13 residues. CDR1 and CDR2 (germline): MNHEY, SVGAGI. V dropped 6 bases and J dropped 2; count of bases not matched to a gene: 3. The CDR3 nucleotides are TGTGCCAGCAGCTGGGGACAGAACTATGGCTACACCTTC. It codes for CASSWGQNYGYTF.

The V gene is TRBV6-6, the J gene TRBJ2-5; a possible D gene is TRBD2 (5 bases). Trimming stripped 2 bases from V and 5 bases from J, with 15 bases between. This CDR3 is built from 15 residues. CDR1 is MNHNY, CDR2 SVGAGI, per germline (reference sequence). CDR3 in DNA: TGTGCCAGCAGTTACGAGGGTACCCAGTTCGAGACCCAGTACTTC. Translated, it gives CASSYEGTQFETQYF.